The 11 T cell receptor beta chains listed next were all sequenced from one sample in a study of CD8 T cells in ankylosing spondylitis. Each CDR3 protein is one row after TCRdb ran MiXCR on the 5' RACE reads. The sample consists of a few hundred thousand distinct CDR3 sequences, under 20% of them appearing once. The sample consisted of blood, either unsorted or a sorted T cell fraction (not recorded which). All receptors come from a male donor with ankylosing spondylitis or in good health (not recorded which).

This clonotype has more than one count but fewer than ten. V gene TRBV20-1 combines with J gene TRBJ2-3, with unresolved D. Germline V gene data show CDR1 as DFQATT and CDR2 as SNEGSKA (reference sequence). The CDR3 has 11 residues. V shed 3 bases and J shed 2 bases, with 3 bases lying between them. The CDR3 spells CSARITDTQYF. The CDR3 DNA reads as TGCAGTGCTAGGATCACAGATACGCAGTATTTT.

CDR3 in DNA: TGTGCCAGCAAGGCGGGAGGGTACGAGCAGTACTTC. Translating gives CASKAGGYEQYF. The rearrangement links TRBV12-3 or TRBV12-4 to TRBJ2-7; 9 bases fit TRBD2. This CDR3 has 12 residues. V was clipped by 7 bases and J by 4 bases; unmatched bases: 2.

This chain links TRBV20-1 with TRBJ2-1, with 7 bases matching TRBD1. Germline V gives CDR1 DFQATT, CDR2 SNEGSKA (reference sequence). Trimming cost V 4 bases and J 0 bases; bases outside gene matches: 3. CDR3 size: 14 residues. This CDR3 reads CSAKQGSSYNEQFF. CDR3 bases: TGCAGTGCTAAACAGGGGAGCTCCTACAATGAGCAGTTCTTC.

This clonotype was counted only a few times. The chain recombines TRBV5-1 with TRBJ1-1; 9 positions match TRBD1. The V gene's germline CDR1 is SGHRS and CDR2 YFSETQ. CDR3 length equals 18 residues. V gave up 0 bases and J gave up 0 bases; unmatched junction bases: 9. The CDR3 region has the DNA TGCGCCAGCAGCTTGGGTGACAGGGGGGATATCATGAACACTGAAGCTTTCTTT. It codes for CASSLGDRGDIMNTEAFF.

The chain joins TRBV12-3 or TRBV12-4 to TRBJ2-5, with 9 bases aligning to TRBD2. This CDR3 has 15 amino acids. Unmatched junction bases numbered 12, after V lost 6 bases and J lost 7 bases. The CDR3 DNA sequence: TGTGCCAGCAGCGAACTAGCGGGCACGCCAGGGACCCAGTACTTC. This sequence encodes CASSELAGTPGTQYF.

There are many counts of this clonotype. The V and J genes are TRBV27 and TRBJ2-1, with D perhaps matching TRBD2 (5 bases). Trimming left V 5 bases short and J 5 bases short, with 10 bases between. The CDR3 runs 13 residues. Germline V lookup: CDR1 MNHEY, CDR2 SMNVEV (reference sequence). The CDR3 here is CASSPIGDNEQFF. The CDR3 DNA reads as TGTGCCAGCAGTCCCATCGGGGACAATGAGCAGTTCTTC.

CDR3 protein: CASSLSKPYEQYF. In DNA, the CDR3 is TGTGCCAGCAGTTTATCGAAGCCATACGAGCAGTACTTC. The chain links TRBV27 to TRBJ2-7; unclear D gene. From germline, CDR1 is MNHEY and CDR2 SMNVEV (reference sequence). CDR3 length equals 13 residues. The V end was cut by 0 bases, the J end by 4 bases, with 7 bases between.

This clonotype was picked up a small number of times. The rearrangement links TRBV30 to TRBJ2-7, with no clear D. With 7 bases removed from V and 0 bases from J, the gap between germline ends came to 7 bases. The CDR3 covers 11 residues. From germline, CDR1 is GTSNPN and CDR2 SVGIG (reference sequence). The CDR3 region has the DNA TGTGCCTACTTCAACTCCTACGAGCAGTACTTC. Its translation is CAYFNSYEQYF.

The chain uses TRBV12-3 or TRBV12-4 and TRBJ1-1, with a weak D call TRBD1 (6 bases). V lost 4 bases to trimming and J lost 0 bases, with 12 bases between them. This CDR3 comprises 15 residues. CDR3 sequence (DNA): TGTGCCAGCAGTTCTCGACAGGACATGAACACTGAAGCTTTCTTT. Residues: CASSSRQDMNTEAFF.

The chain joins TRBV6-6 to TRBJ2-7; 9 bases are shared with TRBD1. The germline CDR1 and CDR2 sequences are MNHNY and SVGAGI (reference sequence). CDR3 length: 13 residues. Trimming took 8 bases from V and 5 from J; bases not matched to a gene: 7. The CDR3 reads CASGKWTGDEQYF. CDR3 nucleotide sequence: TGTGCCAGCGGGAAATGGACAGGGGACGAGCAGTACTTC.

This clonotype was observed a handful of times. The V call is TRBV14, the J call TRBJ2-1; D remains unclear. This CDR3 has 19 residues. Trimming took 1 base from V and 4 from J, leaving 23 bases between them. Germline V gene lookup returns CDR1 SGHDN and CDR2 FVKESK. As DNA, the CDR3 is TGTGCCAGCAGCCAAGGCCCCTGGCTGCGAGAAAGGTCTTACAATGAGCAGTTCTTC. It codes for CASSQGPWLRERSYNEQFF.